The rows below give T cell receptor beta chains drawn from one sample of a study of T cells in Graves' hyperthyroidism and ophthalmopathy. TCRdb used MiXCR to reprocess the multiplex PCR reads, holding one entry per CDR3 protein. The table lists under 350,000 distinct CDR3 sequences, over 15% of them singletons, with roughly 53% in the top ten. The sequenced material came from blood. The receptors shown here come from a woman aged 60 to 75 with Graves' ophthalmopathy. Both conserved end residues are part of each CDR3. A D gene is named only where the DNA matches it firmly. Clone size, where shown, is once, few, many, or a class for clones that have expanded.

d_call: TRBD1
j_call: TRBJ2-7
v_call: TRBV7-6
clone_size: many
cdr3_nt: TGTGCCAGCAGCTCTAAGACAGGGACCTACGAGCAGTACTTC
cdr3_aa: CASSSKTGTYEQYF

d_call: TRBD2
j_call: TRBJ2-3
v_call: TRBV7-2
clone_size: -
cdr3_nt: TGTGCCGAGCACGGACTAGCGGGGGTGATCACAGATACGCAGTATTTT
cdr3_aa: CAEHGLAGVITDTQYF

d_call: -
j_call: TRBJ2-5
v_call: TRBV2
clone_size: many
cdr3_nt: TGTGCCAGCAGTGGGACCTCCGGGGAGACCCAGTACTTC
cdr3_aa: CASSGTSGETQYF

d_call: -
j_call: TRBJ1-3
v_call: TRBV6-4
clone_size: few
cdr3_nt: TGTGCCAGCAGTGAATCTTGGGGAAGCTCTGGAAACACCATATATTTT
cdr3_aa: CASSESWGSSGNTIYF

d_call: -
j_call: TRBJ1-2
v_call: TRBV5-1
clone_size: -
cdr3_nt: TGCGCCAGCAGCTCCCACCCAGACAACTATGGCTACACCTTC
cdr3_aa: CASSSHPDNYGYTF

d_call: TRBD1
j_call: TRBJ2-1
v_call: TRBV11-3
clone_size: many
cdr3_nt: TGTGCCAGCAGCTTACCCCGGACAGGGGGCCATGAGCAGTTCTTC
cdr3_aa: CASSLPRTGGHEQFF

d_call: -
j_call: TRBJ2-2
v_call: TRBV19
clone_size: -
cdr3_nt: TGTGCCAGTAGTATTATCAGCGGTTGGGGGCTCGGGGAGCTGTTTTTT
cdr3_aa: CASSIISGWGLGELFF

d_call: -
j_call: TRBJ1-3
v_call: TRBV7-2
clone_size: many
cdr3_nt: TGTGCCAGCAGCGTGTCATACTCTGGAAACACCATATATTTT
cdr3_aa: CASSVSYSGNTIYF

d_call: TRBD1
j_call: TRBJ2-7
v_call: TRBV19
clone_size: -
cdr3_nt: TGTGCCAGTAGTGTCGCAGGGGGTGACGAGCAGTACTTC
cdr3_aa: CASSVAGGDEQYF

d_call: -
j_call: TRBJ2-2
v_call: TRBV4-3
clone_size: -
cdr3_nt: TGCGCCAGCAGCCAATATAACCGGAACACCGGGGAGCTGTTTTTT
cdr3_aa: CASSQYNRNTGELFF

d_call: -
j_call: TRBJ2-4
v_call: TRBV6-6
clone_size: many
cdr3_nt: TGTGCCAGCAGTTACGGCCCAGAAAACATTCAGTACTTC
cdr3_aa: CASSYGPENIQYF

d_call: -
j_call: TRBJ1-5
v_call: TRBV20-1
clone_size: many
cdr3_nt: TGCAGTGCTACCGAGGGACCGGATCAGCCCCAGCATTTT
cdr3_aa: CSATEGPDQPQHF

d_call: -
j_call: TRBJ1-2
v_call: TRBV27
clone_size: few
cdr3_nt: TGTGCCAGCAGTTACCTTAGGGGCAACTATGGCTACACCTTC
cdr3_aa: CASSYLRGNYGYTF

d_call: -
j_call: TRBJ1-1
v_call: TRBV20-1
clone_size: many
cdr3_nt: TGCAGTGCCAGAACCGGGGGGACTGAAGCTTTCTTT
cdr3_aa: CSARTGGTEAFF

d_call: -
j_call: TRBJ2-1
v_call: TRBV9
clone_size: -
cdr3_nt: TGTGCCAGCAGCGTAACTAGTAACTCCTACAATGAGCAGTTCTTC
cdr3_aa: CASSVTSNSYNEQFF

d_call: -
j_call: TRBJ1-2
v_call: TRBV6-1
clone_size: many
cdr3_nt: TGTGCCAGCAGGATCAGCGAAGTCACTCATGGCTACACCTTC
cdr3_aa: CASRISEVTHGYTF

d_call: -
j_call: TRBJ2-5
v_call: TRBV4-1
clone_size: many
cdr3_nt: TGCGCCAGCAGCCAAGATGGAGGGGGCATTTCAGAGACCCAGTACTTC
cdr3_aa: CASSQDGGGISETQYF

d_call: TRBD2
j_call: TRBJ2-2
v_call: TRBV3-1
clone_size: many
cdr3_nt: TGTGCCAGCAGCACAGGACTAGCTACATCCGGGGAGCTGTTTTTT
cdr3_aa: CASSTGLATSGELFF

d_call: TRBD1
j_call: TRBJ1-1
v_call: TRBV20-1
clone_size: many
cdr3_nt: TGCAGTGCTTCCCGGGACAGAAACACTGAAGCTTTCTTT
cdr3_aa: CSASRDRNTEAFF

d_call: -
j_call: TRBJ2-1
v_call: TRBV5-6
clone_size: few
cdr3_nt: TGTGCCAGCAGCTTGTGGGTAGCGGCCCTTTCCAATGAGCAGTTCTTC
cdr3_aa: CASSLWVAALSNEQFF

d_call: -
j_call: TRBJ2-1
v_call: TRBV12-3/TRBV12-4
clone_size: few
cdr3_nt: TGTGCCAGCAGCCCCTCCAGATACAATGAGCAGTTCTTC
cdr3_aa: CASSPSRYNEQFF

d_call: -
j_call: TRBJ1-2
v_call: TRBV6-2/TRBV6-3
clone_size: -
cdr3_nt: TGTGCCAGCAGTCCCGGTGGGGCCCCTCGCGGCTACACCTTC
cdr3_aa: CASSPGGAPRGYTF

d_call: -
j_call: TRBJ2-3
v_call: TRBV5-1
clone_size: -
cdr3_nt: TGCGCCAGCTACCAATCCTGGGGGGGGGCAATAGATACGCAGTATTTT
cdr3_aa: CASYQSWGGAIDTQYF

d_call: -
j_call: TRBJ2-7
v_call: TRBV12-3/TRBV12-4
clone_size: many
cdr3_nt: TGTGCCAGCAGTTCATTCCGGAGAAGCTCCTACGAGCAGTACTTC
cdr3_aa: CASSSFRRSSYEQYF

d_call: -
j_call: TRBJ1-1
v_call: TRBV19
clone_size: -
cdr3_nt: TGTGCCAGTAGTATATACACTGAAGCTTTCTTT
cdr3_aa: CASSIYTEAFF

d_call: -
j_call: TRBJ1-5
v_call: TRBV18
clone_size: many
cdr3_nt: TGTGCCAGCAGCCCCGGGACGGGAAATCAGCCCCAGCATTTT
cdr3_aa: CASSPGTGNQPQHF

d_call: -
j_call: TRBJ2-3
v_call: TRBV4-3
clone_size: -
cdr3_nt: TGCGCCAGCAGCCAGTTTGTTGGCGGCACAGATACGCAGTATTTT
cdr3_aa: CASSQFVGGTDTQYF

d_call: TRBD1
j_call: TRBJ2-7
v_call: TRBV20-1
clone_size: many
cdr3_nt: TGCAGTTCTCCGGGACAGGGGTACGAGCAGTACTTC
cdr3_aa: CSSPGQGYEQYF

d_call: -
j_call: TRBJ2-1
v_call: TRBV6-1
clone_size: few
cdr3_nt: TGTGCCAGTAGCCGGGACTTCCGCTCCTACAATGAGCAGTTCTTC
cdr3_aa: CASSRDFRSYNEQFF

d_call: TRBD1
j_call: TRBJ1-1
v_call: TRBV20-1
clone_size: many
cdr3_nt: TGCAGTGCTAATCCCCCAGCTGGACAGGGCTGGGGAACTGAAGCTTTCTTT
cdr3_aa: CSANPPAGQGWGTEAFF

d_call: TRBD2
j_call: TRBJ2-1
v_call: TRBV15
clone_size: many
cdr3_nt: TGTGCCACCAGCAGAGAAACAGCGGGGGGAGGAAACAATGAGCAGTTCTTC
cdr3_aa: CATSRETAGGGNNEQFF

d_call: TRBD2
j_call: TRBJ2-1
v_call: TRBV7-8
clone_size: many
cdr3_nt: TGTGCCAGCAGCTCGCACCCCCCCCAGCGGGAGGCCTACAATGAGCAGTTCTTC
cdr3_aa: CASSSHPPQREAYNEQFF

d_call: -
j_call: TRBJ2-1
v_call: TRBV5-8
clone_size: -
cdr3_nt: TGTGCCAGCAGCTTACAGGAGGTCTCCTACAATGAGCAGTTCTTC
cdr3_aa: CASSLQEVSYNEQFF

d_call: TRBD2
j_call: TRBJ2-5
v_call: TRBV20-1
clone_size: few
cdr3_nt: TGCAGTGCAACCCACAGGACTAGCGGGAGGGCCTGGGAGACCCAGTACTTC
cdr3_aa: CSATHRTSGRAWETQYF

d_call: TRBD2
j_call: TRBJ2-3
v_call: TRBV18
clone_size: -
cdr3_nt: TGTGCCAGCTCACCAGGTCAACTAGCGGATTCAGATACGCAGTATTTT
cdr3_aa: CASSPGQLADSDTQYF

d_call: TRBD1
j_call: TRBJ2-7
v_call: TRBV14
clone_size: many
cdr3_nt: TGTGCCAGCAGCTCCCGGGACAGGGGGCTCGAGCAGTACTTC
cdr3_aa: CASSSRDRGLEQYF

d_call: TRBD2
j_call: TRBJ2-3
v_call: TRBV7-9
clone_size: many
cdr3_nt: TGTGCCAGCAGCTTGCCCGGGACTAGCGCAGATACGCAGTATTTT
cdr3_aa: CASSLPGTSADTQYF

d_call: -
j_call: TRBJ1-2
v_call: TRBV7-2
clone_size: many
cdr3_nt: TGTGCCAGCAGCCTACTGGGACACGATGGCTACACCTTC
cdr3_aa: CASSLLGHDGYTF

d_call: -
j_call: TRBJ1-5
v_call: TRBV6-2/TRBV6-3
clone_size: -
cdr3_nt: TGTGCCAGCAGTTACGCCCGGGTTCAGCCCCAGCATTTT
cdr3_aa: CASSYARVQPQHF

d_call: TRBD1
j_call: TRBJ1-4
v_call: TRBV4-3
clone_size: -
cdr3_nt: TGCGCCAGCAGCCACCGGACAGGCGCAACTAATGAAAAACTGTTTTTT
cdr3_aa: CASSHRTGATNEKLFF

d_call: TRBD1
j_call: TRBJ1-5
v_call: TRBV6-1
clone_size: many
cdr3_nt: TGTGCCAGCAGTGAAGCAGGGGGCAGTAAGCCCCAGCATTTT
cdr3_aa: CASSEAGGSKPQHF

d_call: -
j_call: TRBJ2-7
v_call: TRBV7-9
clone_size: -
cdr3_nt: TGTGCCAGCAGCCGACTAAGAGGAGCTACTACTAGTGCAAAAAACTACGAGCAGTACTTC
cdr3_aa: CASSRLRGATTSAKNYEQYF

d_call: -
j_call: TRBJ2-1
v_call: TRBV20-1
clone_size: -
cdr3_nt: TGCAGTGGGGACATGGGCGGCTCCTACAATGAGCAGTTCTTC
cdr3_aa: CSGDMGGSYNEQFF

d_call: -
j_call: TRBJ2-5
v_call: TRBV27
clone_size: few
cdr3_nt: TGTGCCAGCAGTTTATCGACAACTGGAGAGACCCAGTACTTC
cdr3_aa: CASSLSTTGETQYF

d_call: -
j_call: TRBJ2-3
v_call: TRBV19
clone_size: few
cdr3_nt: TGTGCCAGTAGCCTAACAGGGAAAGATACGCAGTATTTT
cdr3_aa: CASSLTGKDTQYF

d_call: -
j_call: TRBJ2-1
v_call: TRBV7-2
clone_size: many
cdr3_nt: TGTGCCAGCAGCTTGGACCTCAGCTCCTACAATGAGCAGTTCTTC
cdr3_aa: CASSLDLSSYNEQFF

d_call: -
j_call: TRBJ2-2
v_call: TRBV3-1
clone_size: -
cdr3_nt: TGTGCCAGCAGCCAATTAGGTTTCACCGGGGAGCTGTTTTTT
cdr3_aa: CASSQLGFTGELFF

d_call: TRBD2
j_call: TRBJ2-1
v_call: TRBV20-1
clone_size: -
cdr3_nt: TGCAGTGCTTTTCATCACGGGAGGGCTATTTCCTACAATGAGCAGTTCTTC
cdr3_aa: CSAFHHGRAISYNEQFF

d_call: -
j_call: TRBJ2-7
v_call: TRBV6-5
clone_size: -
cdr3_nt: TGTGCCAGCAGTTACCCCGGTTCCTACGAGCAGTACTTC
cdr3_aa: CASSYPGSYEQYF

d_call: TRBD1
j_call: TRBJ1-2
v_call: TRBV5-1
clone_size: -
cdr3_nt: TGCGCCAGCAGCTTGAGACAGGGGGCCTATGGCTACACCTTC
cdr3_aa: CASSLRQGAYGYTF